This T cell receptor (beta chain) comes out of a study of T cells in Graves' hyperthyroidism and ophthalmopathy. The CDR3 has 11 amino acids. Trimming pared 4 bases from V and 10 bases from J, leaving 8 bases between. This clonotype was detected many times. TCR beta CDR3 regions were amplified from RNA transcripts. Primed by the HTBI set, a first-round RT-PCR was run on the TCR CDR3. TCRdb re-called the multiplex PCR reads with MiXCR, one entry per CDR3 protein. The table includes roughly 750,000 distinct CDR3 sequences, approximately 16% detected once. The chain employs TRBV12-3 or TRBV12-4 and TRBJ2-1; D might be TRBD1 (5 bases). The sample consisted of blood. This receptor was taken from a man between 18 and 29 years old with Graves' hyperthyroidism. CDR3 protein: CASSSRQEQFF. In nucleotides, the CDR3 is TGTGCCAGCAGTTCTCGACAGGAGCAGTTCTTC.